This TCR beta chain was sequenced for a study of blood T cells in healthy people across ages. Each sample yielded at least 5 micrograms of PBMC total RNA. Through a sample-barcoded 5' primer and a J-beta primer mix, a second PCR was run for roughly 6 to 11 cycles. Each cDNA molecule carried a tag from a template-switch adaptor that contained 12 random nucleotides. A single record per CDR3 protein comes from TCRdb applying MiXCR to the 5' RACE reads. This table has some 1.4 million distinct CDR3 sequences, roughly 45% appearing once. Study-wide results and limits: The authors considered diversity estimates from one million T cells to be underestimates. Both naive CD4+ cell counts and diversity were greater in long-lived donors than in aged donors.

The V gene's germline CDR1 is MNHEY and CDR2 SVGAGI. Trimming pared 6 bases from V and 0 bases from J, leaving 9 bases between. The CDR3 consists of 15 residues. Notes on this clonotype: What it recognizes is unknown.

The sequence came from a woman aged 18-29 years in good health. The sample comprised blood. The V and J genes are TRBV6-5 and TRBJ2-6; the D is unclear. CDR3 coding DNA: TGTGCCAGCAGATTACTGCACTCTGGGGCCAACGTCCTGACTTTC. The encoded protein is CASRLLHSGANVLTF.